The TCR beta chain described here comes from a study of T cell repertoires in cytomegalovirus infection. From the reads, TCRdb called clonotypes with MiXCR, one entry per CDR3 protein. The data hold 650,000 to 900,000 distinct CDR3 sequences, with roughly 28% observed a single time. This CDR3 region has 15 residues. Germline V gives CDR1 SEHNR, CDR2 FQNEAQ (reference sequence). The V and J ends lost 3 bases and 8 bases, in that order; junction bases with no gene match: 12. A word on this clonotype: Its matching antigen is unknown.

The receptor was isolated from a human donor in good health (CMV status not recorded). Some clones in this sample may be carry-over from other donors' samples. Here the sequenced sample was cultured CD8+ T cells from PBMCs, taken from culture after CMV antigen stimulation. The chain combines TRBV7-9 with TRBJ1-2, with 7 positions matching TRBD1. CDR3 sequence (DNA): TGTGCCAGCAGCTTTCCCCCCACAGGGGCGGAAGGCTACACCTTC. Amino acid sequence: CASSFPPTGAEGYTF.